Presented here are 27 T cell receptor beta chains from one specimen sequenced in a study of cytomegalovirus exposure and HLA in healthy donors. Assay: immunoSEQ multiplex PCR; the TCRdb copy retains only in-frame clones and omits some. The sample consists of 250,000 to 300,000 clones, 90% of them appearing once. Sequenced material: PBMCs. These receptors were collected from a young woman in good health and CMV-seronegative.

The DNA for the CDR3 is TGTGCCACCAAAAGAGAGGGATACAATCAGCCCCAGCATTTT. This sequence encodes CATKREGYNQPQHF. The J gene is TRBJ1-5, the V gene TRBV10-3; D is unclear. V was pared by 10 bases and J by 3 bases, with 16 bases between. CDR1 and CDR2 from the germline V gene are ENHRY and SYGVKD. This CDR3 comprises 14 residues.

V is TRBV18 and J is TRBJ2-7, with TRBD1 identical over 10 bases. In germline, CDR1 is KGHSH, CDR2 LQKENI. The CDR3 has 14 residues. J lost 5 bases, V lost 3 bases, and 4 bases had no gene match. CDR3 sequence (DNA): TGTGCCAGCTCACCCCAGGGACAGGGGAACGAGCAGTACGTC. This sequence encodes CASSPQGQGNEQYV.

This clone has more than one count but fewer than ten. An end of the junction differs from the germline gene, which may be a read error. V gene TRBV6-1 combines with J gene TRBJ1-5, with 8 bases that match TRBD1. The CDR3 contains 15 residues. CDR1 is MNHNS and CDR2 is SASEGT in the germline V gene. The CDR3 DNA is TGTGCCAGCAGTCAAGCGACAGGGGGCAATCAGCCCCAGCATTTT. Translated: CASSQATGGNQPQHF.

The rearrangement uses TRBV28 and TRBJ1-1; 8 positions match TRBD1. From germline, CDR1 is MDHEN and CDR2 SYDVKM. CDR3 length equals 13 residues. Losses at the gene ends were 6 bases for V and 8 bases for J; bases not matched to a gene: 8. The CDR3 reads CASRIIRQGEAFF. The DNA for the CDR3 is TGTGCCAGCAGGATCATCCGACAGGGGGAAGCTTTCTTT. Looking up the rest from reference TRBV28 and TRBJ1-1 gives the full variable domain: DVKVTQSSRYLVKRTGEKVFLECVQDMDHENMFWYRQDPGLGLRLIYFSYDVKMKEKGDIPEGYSVSREKKERFSLILESASTNQTSMYLCASRIIRQGEAFFGQGTRLTVV.

The gene calls are TRBV7-9 and TRBJ1-1; the match to TRBD1 covers 8 bases. The CDR3 spans 14 residues. Per germline, CDR1 SEHNR and CDR2 FQNEAQ (reference sequence). J was trimmed by 4 bases and V by 7 bases; bases with no gene match: 8. CDR3 amino acids: CASNPTGVSTEAFF. The CDR3 DNA is TGTGCCAGCAACCCGACAGGGGTAAGCACTGAAGCTTTCTTT.

This clone was counted a single time. The sample carries other DNA sequences with the same CDR3. The chain carries TRBV27 and TRBJ1-5; 7 nucleotides agree with TRBD1. There are 14 residues in the CDR3. V lost 2 bases and J lost 2; bases outside the gene matches: 0. The V gene's germline CDR1 is MNHEY and CDR2 SMNVEV (reference sequence). The CDR3, as DNA: TGTGCCAGCAGTTTAACAGGGGGCAATCAGCCCCAGCATTTT. Translated, it gives CASSLTGGNQPQHF.

The rearrangement links TRBV28 to TRBJ2-4, with TRBD1 matching 9 bases. There are 16 residues in the CDR3. V lost 5 bases to trimming and J lost 5 bases; unmatched junction nucleotides: 10. CDR1 is MDHEN, CDR2 SYDVKM, per germline. The chain's CDR3 is CASSLYRGRGENIQYF. The CDR3 coding sequence is TGTGCCAGCAGTCTATACAGGGGGCGCGGAGAAAACATTCAGTACTTC. Variable domain in full (rest from reference TRBV28 and TRBJ2-4): DVKVTQSSRYLVKRTGEKVFLECVQDMDHENMFWYRQDPGLGLRLIYFSYDVKMKEKGDIPEGYSVSREKKERFSLILESASTNQTSMYLCASSLYRGRGENIQYFGAGTRLSVL.

The chain carries TRBV4-1 and TRBJ2-2; 8 positions match TRBD2. V dropped 4 bases and J dropped 3; count of bases not matched to a gene: 7. Per the germline V gene, CDR1 is MGHRA and CDR2 is YSYEKL. The CDR3 has 16 amino acids. The CDR3 DNA is TGCGCCAGCAGCCCACGAGCGGGGGATTACACCGGGGAGCTGTTTTTT. This codes for CASSPRAGDYTGELFF.

This clone was seen more than once but under ten times. This chain links TRBV6-4 with TRBJ1-5, with a tentative D call TRBD1 (5 bases). This CDR3 has 13 amino acids. The V gene lost 2 bases and the J gene lost 4 bases, with 6 bases spanning the gap. From germline, CDR1 is MRHNA and CDR2 SNTAGT. CDR3 region: CASSDGANQPQHF. The CDR3 nucleotides read TGTGCCAGCAGTGACGGGGCGAATCAGCCCCAGCATTTT.

The genes are TRBV7-9 and TRBJ2-5; possibly TRBD1 for D (5 bases). Germline CDR1 and CDR2: SEHNR and FQNEAQ (reference sequence). Trimming cost V 8 bases and J 4 bases, with 11 bases left between them. The CDR3 contains 12 residues. As DNA, the CDR3 is TGTGCCAGCCAGGGCTGGTTAGAGACCCAGTACTTC. This codes for CASQGWLETQYF.

In its sample, this clone was seen a few times. V and J are TRBV28 and TRBJ2-7; 9 bases fit TRBD1. The CDR3 contains 14 residues. With V trimmed by 6 bases and J by 3 bases, 6 bases remained unmatched. Germline V gene lookup returns CDR1 MDHEN and CDR2 SYDVKM. Here the CDR3 DNA reads TGTGCCAGCAGGGAGGAGGGACAGGGCTACGAGCAGTACGTC. It encodes CASREEGQGYEQYV.

This chain uses TRBV5-4 with TRBJ2-1; weak D call: TRBD1 (5 bases). CDR1 is SGHNT and CDR2 is YYREEE in the germline V gene (reference sequence). The CDR3 has 13 residues. V lost 2 bases and J 9 bases, leaving 12 bases between the germline ends. The CDR3 DNA is TGTGCCAGCAGCTTTAACAGGCCCGGTGAGCAGTTCTTC. This sequence encodes CASSFNRPGEQFF.

The chain employs TRBV7-9 and TRBJ2-7; maybe TRBD1 (5 bases). This CDR3 is 17 amino acids long. Trimming pared 5 bases from V and 0 bases from J, leaving 20 bases between. The V gene's germline CDR1 is SEHNR and CDR2 FQNEAQ (reference sequence). CDR3 region: CASSLPSGHTSSYEQYF. In nucleotides, the CDR3 is TGTGCCAGCAGCCTGCCTAGTGGACACACGAGCTCCTACGAGCAGTACTTC.

The V gene is TRBV11-2, the J gene TRBJ1-4; 9 bases align to TRBD1. CDR1 SGHAT and CDR2 FQNNGV come from the germline V gene. This CDR3 is built from 15 residues. J lost 6 bases, V lost 5 bases, and 7 bases had no gene match. CDR3 DNA sequence: TGTGCCAGCAGCACCCCCCGGGACAGGGATGAAAAACTGTTTTTT. It is translated as CASSTPRDRDEKLFF.

Worth noting for this clone: In the same sample, other DNA sequences code for this CDR3. CDR3 coding DNA: TGCGCCAGCAGCTTAGGACTAGCGGGCGAGACCCAGTACTTC. Translating it yields CASSLGLAGETQYF. The chain uses TRBV5-1 and TRBJ2-5; TRBD2 agrees at 11 bases. This CDR3 is 14 amino acids long. V dropped 2 bases and J dropped 5; count of bases not matched to a gene: 2. Germline assignment: CDR1 SGHRS and CDR2 YFSETQ.

This chain joins TRBV25-1 and TRBJ1-4; D might be TRBD1 (5 bases). The germline V gene has CDR1 MGHDK and CDR2 SYGVNS. Deletions cut 6 bases from V and 7 bases from J, with 18 bases between. This CDR3 is 15 amino acids long. The CDR3 spells CASSRQGQGSEKLFF. CDR3 DNA: TGTGCCAGCAGCAGACAAGGGCAGGGAAGTGAAAAACTGTTTTTT.

The chain couples TRBV5-6 to TRBJ2-3, with D perhaps matching TRBD2 (6 bases). Germline CDR1 SGHDT, CDR2 YYEEEE. The V end lost 2 bases, the J end lost 6 bases, and 10 bases lay between the germline ends. The CDR3 sequence is 13 residues long. The CDR3 DNA follows: TGTGCCAGCAGCTTCGAGGGGAGGGATACGCAGTATTTT. It encodes CASSFEGRDTQYF.

The rearrangement joins TRBV18 to TRBJ1-4; 10 nucleotides line up with TRBD1. CDR1 and CDR2 (germline): KGHSH, LQKENI. With 4 bases clipped from V and 7 bases from J, the junction kept 12 bases outside the gene matches. This CDR3 is 17 amino acids long. The CDR3 region is CASSLAPDRGLSEKLFF. In DNA, the CDR3 is TGTGCCAGCTCACTGGCCCCTGACAGGGGGCTGAGTGAAAAACTGTTTTTT.

This rearrangement joins TRBV6-4 to TRBJ2-2, with D perhaps TRBD1 (6 bases). The germline V and J ends were trimmed by 9 bases and 2 bases, with 13 bases remaining between them. The CDR3 extends over 14 amino acids. Germline assignment: CDR1 MRHNA and CDR2 SNTAGT. CDR3 residues: CASLNRVNTGELFF. The DNA for the CDR3 is TGTGCCAGTCTAAACAGGGTCAACACCGGGGAGCTGTTTTTT.

The chain links TRBV6-5 to TRBJ1-1, with D maybe TRBD1 (6 bases). The CDR3 has 13 amino acids. Germline V gene sequence: CDR1 MNHEY, CDR2 SVGAGI. Trimming took off 5 bases at V and 0 bases at J, with 7 bases between the two ends. CDR3 nucleotide sequence: TGTGCCAGCAGTAGGGGGATGAACACTGAAGCTTTCTTT. This translates into CASSRGMNTEAFF.

V usage is TRBV25-1 and J usage is TRBJ1-2; the match to TRBD1 covers 7 bases. Per germline, CDR1 MGHDK and CDR2 SYGVNS. The V segment lost 5 bases and the J segment 2 bases; nucleotides outside the gene matches: 2. This CDR3 is built from 13 residues. CDR3 DNA: TGTGCCAGCAGTAAACAGGGGAACTATGGCTACACCTTC. It is translated as CASSKQGNYGYTF.

V is TRBV23-1 and J is TRBJ1-5; TRBD1 might be the D (5 bases). TRBV23-1 is reported as an ORF; its role is uncertain. Trimming pared 1 base from V and 2 bases from J, leaving 15 bases between. The CDR3 loop spans 17 amino acids. The CDR3 region is CASSQCPRAGGNQPQHF. CDR3 DNA: TGCGCCAGCAGTCAATGTCCCAGGGCGGGAGGCAATCAGCCCCAGCATTTT.

The chain uses TRBV28 and TRBJ2-3; 10 bases agree with TRBD2. V shed 0 bases, J shed 0 bases, and the junction held 6 bases outside the gene matches. The germline gives CDR1 MDHEN, CDR2 SYDVKM. The CDR3 runs to 18 residues. CDR3 in amino acids: CASSLWGSGGPSTDTQYF. As DNA, the CDR3 is TGTGCCAGCAGTTTATGGGGTAGCGGGGGGCCTAGCACAGATACGCAGTATTTT.

The chain couples TRBV5-1 to TRBJ2-5; weak D call: TRBD2 (6 bases). This CDR3 is 16 amino acids long. Germline V lookup: CDR1 SGHRS, CDR2 YFSETQ. The V gene lost 0 bases and the J gene lost 3 bases, with 15 bases spanning the gap. This CDR3 reads CASSLVGLTEKETQYF. Here the CDR3 DNA reads TGCGCCAGCAGCTTGGTCGGACTAACTGAAAAAGAGACCCAGTACTTC.

This chain links TRBV19 with TRBJ1-2, with D maybe TRBD1 (6 bases). Per the germline V gene, CDR1 is LNHDA and CDR2 is SQIVND (reference sequence). The CDR3 loop spans 14 amino acids. V shed 3 bases and J shed 4 bases, with 12 bases lying between them. CDR3 amino acids: CASSILQGSYGYTF. CDR3 DNA: TGTGCCAGTAGTATCCTCCAGGGGAGCTATGGCTACACCTTC.

This chain links TRBV6-1 with TRBJ1-2; TRBD1 is a possible D gene (5 bases). V gave up 2 bases and J gave up 9 bases, with 16 bases separating them. CDR1 is MNHNS, CDR2 SASEGT, per germline. There are 14 residues in the CDR3. CDR3 DNA sequence: TGTGCCAGCAGTGAAACGACAGTCATTTGGAGCTACACCTTC. Amino acid sequence: CASSETTVIWSYTF.

This clone turned up a few times. The V gene is TRBV23-1, the J gene TRBJ1-5; 7 bases are shared with TRBD1. TRBV23-1 is an open reading frame, and its role is uncertain. CDR3 length: 14 residues. The J segment lost 3 bases and the V segment lost 9 bases, leaving 8 bases of the junction unmatched. This CDR3 reads CARLQGKHNQPQHF. The CDR3 DNA follows: TGCGCCAGATTACAGGGGAAACACAATCAGCCCCAGCATTTT.